Included here is one T cell receptor (beta chain) sequence, with context. Germline CDR1 reads SGHTA; CDR2 reads FQGNSA. The trim removed 2 bases at V and 8 bases at J, leaving 10 bases unmatched. CDR3 length: 16 amino acids. A CD45RA-negative memory subset and a CD45RA+ naive subset were separated from the CD4+ cells. Original methodology: In the immunoSEQ data, sequences were junction-only and lacked quality scores, so filtering differed. Only in-frame clones appear in the TCRdb table, and some are missing; sequencing was by immunoSEQ multiplex PCR. That table supplies the V and J calls and clone size; D and trimming were determined from the DNA. Among some 2.4 million clones listed, approximately 94% were seen once. This record comes from a study of shared clonotypes between healthy human individuals. In the study overall: Researchers drew samples from a couple of women and a few men aged 18 to 49. Plates per donor: three CD4 naive, three CD4 memory, two CD8 naive, one CD8 memory.

The sequenced sample consisted of naive CD4+ T cells from PBMCs. Subset in this sample: CD45RA+ positively selected. The source is a man aged 18 to 29 in good health. Some clones in this sample may be carry-over from other donors' samples. The chain employs TRBV7-2 and TRBJ1-4, with 8 bases lining up with TRBD1. CDR3 coding DNA: TGTGCCAGCAGCTTAAACTTCGGACAGGGAAGCGAAAAACTGTTTTTT. Its protein is CASSLNFGQGSEKLFF. Full variable domain (rest looked up from reference TRBV7-2 and TRBJ1-4): GAGVSQSPSNKVTEKGKDVELRCDPISGHTALYWYRQSLGQGLEFLIYFQGNSAPDKSGLPSDRFSAERTGGSVSTLTIQRTQQEDSAVYLCASSLNFGQGSEKLFFGSGTQLSVL.